These T cell receptor beta chains were read from a single sample in a study of T cell clonotyping in hematopoietic cell transplantation. Method: immunoSEQ multiplex PCR; TCRdb's copy keeps in-frame clones and lacks some. Altogether roughly 80,000 clones are present, 90% to 96% being singletons, with the ten largest covering roughly 1.8%. Sequences were derived from peripheral blood mononuclear cells, sampled before stem cell transplant. These receptors came from a woman aged 45-59 years with acute myeloid leukemia. Some clones in this sample may be carry-over from other donors' samples. Both conserved end residues are part of each CDR3. Each record gives: J gene, clone size, V gene, D gene, CDR3 protein, CDR3 DNA. D genes are given only for firm matches. Size tells how often a clone was seen (once, few, many) or the class of an expanded clone, and some rows leave it out.

j_gene: TRBJ2-3; abundance: NA; v_gene: TRBV2; d_gene: NA; CDR3aa: CASQGGFPYF; CDR3nt: TGTGCCAGCCAGGGGGGCTTTCCGTATTTT
j_gene: TRBJ1-5; abundance: NA; v_gene: TRBV4-1; d_gene: TRBD1; CDR3aa: CASSPARTGLGGNQPQHF; CDR3nt: TGCGCCAGCAGCCCCGCCCGGACAGGGCTAGGGGGCAATCAGCCCCAGCATTTT
j_gene: TRBJ2-2; abundance: NA; v_gene: TRBV28; d_gene: TRBD1; CDR3aa: CASSPRHRDRGSGELFF; CDR3nt: TGTGCCAGCAGCCCACGTCACCGGGACAGGGGGAGCGGGGAGCTGTTTTTT
j_gene: TRBJ2-7; abundance: NA; v_gene: TRBV6-1; d_gene: TRBD1; CDR3aa: CASEGQGYEQYF; CDR3nt: TGTGCCAGCGAGGGACAGGGCTACGAGCAGTACTTC
j_gene: TRBJ1-5; abundance: once; v_gene: TRBV12-5; d_gene: NA; CDR3aa: CASGLVSTTVEGLNQPQHF; CDR3nt: TGTGCTAGTGGTTTGGTATCTACCACCGTCGAAGGGCTCAATCAGCCCCAGCATTTT
j_gene: TRBJ2-1; abundance: NA; v_gene: TRBV5-6; d_gene: NA; CDR3aa: CASSFGVGRSSEQFF; CDR3nt: TGTGCCAGCAGCTTCGGGGTGGGCCGGTCGAGTGAGCAGTTCTTC
j_gene: TRBJ1-4; abundance: NA; v_gene: TRBV19; d_gene: NA; CDR3aa: CASSVWTATNEKLFF; CDR3nt: TGTGCCAGTAGTGTCTGGACAGCAACTAATGAAAAACTGTTTTTT
j_gene: TRBJ1-2; abundance: NA; v_gene: TRBV23-1; d_gene: TRBD1; CDR3aa: CASSLSFRDRGGYTF; CDR3nt: TGCGCCAGCAGTCTATCTTTCCGGGACAGGGGTGGCTACACCTTC
j_gene: TRBJ1-1; abundance: NA; v_gene: TRBV5-1; d_gene: NA; CDR3aa: CASSLVAPMNTEAFF; CDR3nt: TGCGCCAGCAGCTTGGTGGCACCGATGAACACTGAAGCTTTCTTT
j_gene: TRBJ2-5; abundance: NA; v_gene: TRBV4-1; d_gene: TRBD2; CDR3aa: CASSQDPGLAGLETQYF; CDR3nt: TGCGCCAGCAGCCAAGATCCGGGACTAGCGGGATTGGAGACCCAGTACTTC
j_gene: TRBJ1-2; abundance: NA; v_gene: TRBV19; d_gene: NA; CDR3aa: CASSDRGGYGYTF; CDR3nt: TGTGCCAGTAGCGATAGGGGCGGCTATGGCTACACCTTC
j_gene: TRBJ1-5; abundance: NA; v_gene: TRBV6-6; d_gene: NA; CDR3aa: CASSPGTYNQPQHF; CDR3nt: TGTGCCAGCAGCCCCGGGACTTACAATCAGCCCCAGCATTTT
j_gene: TRBJ2-3; abundance: NA; v_gene: TRBV28; d_gene: NA; CDR3aa: CASSFIGAAADTQYF; CDR3nt: TGTGCCAGCAGTTTTATCGGTGCGGCGGCAGATACGCAGTATTTT
j_gene: TRBJ1-5; abundance: NA; v_gene: TRBV4-2; d_gene: NA; CDR3aa: CASSQDLLQPQHF; CDR3nt: TGTGCCAGCAGCCAAGATCTGCTTCAGCCCCAGCATTTT
j_gene: TRBJ2-5; abundance: NA; v_gene: TRBV19; d_gene: NA; CDR3aa: CASSIGLGAETQYF; CDR3nt: TGTGCCAGTAGTATAGGTCTTGGTGCAGAGACCCAGTACTTC
j_gene: TRBJ1-5; abundance: NA; v_gene: TRBV7-6; d_gene: TRBD1; CDR3aa: CASSLWDSPNQPQHF; CDR3nt: TGTGCCAGCAGCTTATGGGACAGTCCAAATCAGCCCCAGCATTTT
j_gene: TRBJ1-3; abundance: once; v_gene: TRBV7-2; d_gene: NA; CDR3aa: CASSPVVSTIYF; CDR3nt: TGTGCCAGCAGCCCAGTGGTATCCACCATATATTTT
j_gene: TRBJ1-2; abundance: NA; v_gene: TRBV2; d_gene: NA; CDR3aa: CASIESAVNYGYTF; CDR3nt: TGTGCCAGCATTGAGAGCGCAGTTAACTATGGCTACACCTTC
j_gene: TRBJ2-3; abundance: NA; v_gene: TRBV4-1; d_gene: TRBD2; CDR3aa: CASRGLAGVSDTQYF; CDR3nt: TGCGCCAGCAGGGGACTAGCGGGAGTCTCAGATACGCAGTATTTT
j_gene: TRBJ1-5; abundance: NA; v_gene: TRBV19; d_gene: NA; CDR3aa: CASSILLKPPGYSNQPQHF; CDR3nt: TGTGCCAGTAGTATTTTGTTGAAACCTCCGGGGTATAGCAATCAGCCCCAGCATTTT
j_gene: TRBJ1-1; abundance: NA; v_gene: TRBV29-1; d_gene: NA; CDR3aa: CSCMSGAPRTEAFF; CDR3nt: TGCAGCTGTATGTCGGGAGCCCCGAGGACTGAAGCTTTCTTT
j_gene: TRBJ1-6; abundance: NA; v_gene: TRBV6-5; d_gene: NA; CDR3aa: CASSPSKRNSPLHF; CDR3nt: TGTGCCAGCAGCCCCTCGAAAAGGAATTCACCCCTCCACTTT
j_gene: TRBJ2-5; abundance: once; v_gene: TRBV15; d_gene: TRBD1; CDR3aa: CATSRATGLEETQYF; CDR3nt: TGTGCCACCAGCAGGGCGACAGGGTTGGAGGAGACCCAGTACTTC
j_gene: TRBJ2-2; abundance: NA; v_gene: TRBV19; d_gene: NA; CDR3aa: CASSPWGNLNTGELFF; CDR3nt: TGTGCCAGTAGTCCATGGGGGAATCTCAACACCGGGGAGCTGTTTTTT
j_gene: TRBJ1-1; abundance: NA; v_gene: TRBV28; d_gene: NA; CDR3aa: CASSLIQDNTEAFF; CDR3nt: TGTGCCAGCAGTTTAATCCAGGATAACACTGAAGCTTTCTTT
j_gene: TRBJ2-7; abundance: NA; v_gene: TRBV6-5; d_gene: NA; CDR3aa: CASSYLTKTPYEQYF; CDR3nt: TGTGCCAGCAGTTACCTGACAAAGACACCCTACGAGCAGTACTTC
j_gene: TRBJ1-1; abundance: few; v_gene: TRBV5-1; d_gene: NA; CDR3aa: CASSLGAMVNTEAFF; CDR3nt: TGCGCCAGCAGCTTGGGGGCCATGGTGAACACTGAAGCTTTCTTT
j_gene: TRBJ2-5; abundance: NA; v_gene: TRBV5-1; d_gene: TRBD2; CDR3aa: CASSQPGLGSETQYF; CDR3nt: TGCGCCAGCAGCCAACCGGGACTAGGTTCGGAGACCCAGTACTTC
j_gene: TRBJ2-7; abundance: NA; v_gene: TRBV28; d_gene: NA; CDR3aa: CASSRRDGRYEQYF; CDR3nt: TGTGCCAGCAGCCGGAGGGACGGAAGATACGAGCAGTACTTC
j_gene: TRBJ2-5; abundance: NA; v_gene: TRBV19; d_gene: NA; CDR3aa: CARTGDRPLYQETQYF; CDR3nt: TGTGCCAGAACCGGCGACAGGCCACTGTACCAAGAGACCCAGTACTTC
j_gene: TRBJ2-7; abundance: NA; v_gene: TRBV5-1; d_gene: NA; CDR3aa: CASSLWTENYEQYF; CDR3nt: TGCGCCAGCAGCTTGTGGACAGAAAACTACGAGCAGTACTTC
j_gene: TRBJ1-1; abundance: NA; v_gene: TRBV6-5; d_gene: NA; CDR3aa: CASRNFRDTEAFF; CDR3nt: TGTGCCAGCAGGAACTTTAGGGACACTGAAGCTTTCTTT
j_gene: TRBJ1-3; abundance: NA; v_gene: TRBV7-6; d_gene: NA; CDR3aa: CASSLRRTGNTIYF; CDR3nt: TGTGCCAGCAGCTTAAGGCGCACTGGAAACACCATATATTTT
j_gene: TRBJ1-5; abundance: NA; v_gene: TRBV19; d_gene: NA; CDR3aa: CASSIIGQPQHF; CDR3nt: TGTGCCAGTAGTATTATTGGTCAGCCCCAGCATTTT
j_gene: TRBJ1-1; abundance: NA; v_gene: TRBV28; d_gene: NA; CDR3aa: CASSLWRDRMNTEAFF; CDR3nt: TGTGCCAGCAGTTTATGGAGGGATCGGATGAACACTGAAGCTTTCTTT
j_gene: TRBJ2-7; abundance: NA; v_gene: TRBV7-2; d_gene: NA; CDR3aa: CASSSYSQGAEQYF; CDR3nt: TGTGCCAGCAGCTCCTACTCACAGGGCGCCGAGCAGTACTTC
j_gene: TRBJ2-2; abundance: NA; v_gene: TRBV6-4; d_gene: TRBD2; CDR3aa: CASSRTSGGNTGELFF; CDR3nt: TGTGCCAGCAGTCGGACTAGCGGGGGGAACACCGGGGAGCTGTTTTTT